The rows below give T cell receptor beta chains drawn from one sample of a study of T-cell reconstitution after alpha-beta-depleted transplantation in children. Via MiXCR, TCRdb re-called the PCR reads, giving one row per CDR3 protein. Of approximately 630,000 distinct CDR3 sequences in the sample, roughly 13% are singletons; the top ten hold 0.79%. Material: PBMCs, obtained before TCRalphabeta/CD19-depleted stem cell transplant. The receptors were sampled from a girl aged 2 to 9 with congenital amegakaryocytic thrombocytopenia, due to receive a stem cell transplant. The CDR3 runs from the conserved cysteine through the conserved F or W. The D gene is left open where the match is weak. Clone size, where shown, is once, few, many, or a class for clones that have expanded.

d_call | cdr3_length | clone_size | j_call | v_call | cdr3_aa | cdr3_nt
NA | 14 | many | TRBJ2-3 | TRBV5-1 | CASSLGESTDTQYF | TGCGCCAGCAGCTTGGGGGAGAGCACAGATACGCAGTATTTT
NA | 10 | many | TRBJ2-7 | TRBV6-2/TRBV6-3 | CASGRNEQYF | TGTGCCAGCGGGAGGAACGAGCAGTACTTC
NA | 12 | NA | TRBJ1-5 | TRBV2 | CASCPSNQPQHF | TGTGCCAGCTGTCCTAGCAATCAGCCCCAGCATTTT
NA | 16 | few | TRBJ1-5 | TRBV6-1 | CASHISLGGGNQPQHF | TGTGCCAGCCATATATCCTTGGGGGGTGGGAATCAGCCCCAGCATTTT
TRBD2 | 15 | NA | TRBJ2-5 | TRBV20-1 | CSATRASGRGETQYF | TGCAGCGCTACCCGGGCTAGCGGGAGAGGAGAGACCCAGTACTTC
NA | 14 | few | TRBJ2-1 | TRBV2 | CASSALALYNEQFF | TGTGCCAGCAGTGCACTAGCACTCTACAATGAGCAGTTCTTC
NA | 14 | few | TRBJ1-2 | TRBV18 | CASSKQQGLGGYTF | TGTGCCAGCTCGAAGCAGCAGGGGCTGGGAGGCTACACCTTC
TRBD1 | 14 | few | TRBJ2-7 | TRBV5-1 | CASTGTGSSYEQYF | TGCGCCAGCACGGGGACAGGGAGCTCCTACGAGCAGTACTTC
NA | 15 | many | TRBJ2-1 | TRBV7-7 | CASSFNFYTDNEQFF | TGTGCCAGCAGCTTTAACTTTTACACCGACAATGAGCAGTTCTTC
TRBD1 | 15 | few | TRBJ1-1 | TRBV5-1 | CASSFSGGVNTEAFF | TGCGCCAGCAGCTTTTCAGGGGGAGTGAACACTGAAGCTTTCTTT
NA | 13 | few | TRBJ2-5 | TRBV7-9 | CASAVGPQETQYF | TGTGCCAGCGCTGTGGGGCCCCAAGAGACCCAGTACTTC
TRBD2 | 17 | many | TRBJ2-3 | TRBV5-1 | CASSGTSGSQGMDTQYF | TGCGCCAGCAGTGGGACTAGCGGGAGCCAGGGTATGGATACGCAGTATTTT
TRBD2 | 15 | NA | TRBJ2-7 | TRBV11-2 | CASTGGDEPSYEQYF | TGTGCCAGCACCGGGGGGGACGAGCCCTCCTACGAGCAGTACTTC
NA | 20 | NA | TRBJ2-1 | TRBV11-1 | CASSQSSPGLDRSSYNEQFF | TGTGCCAGCAGCCAATCCAGCCCGGGATTAGACAGAAGCTCCTACAATGAGCAGTTCTTC
TRBD2 | 18 | NA | TRBJ2-4 | TRBV3-1 | CASSQRWNSGRGENIQYF | TGTGCCAGCAGCCAAAGATGGAATAGCGGGAGGGGAGAAAACATTCAGTACTTC
NA | 13 | many | TRBJ2-1 | TRBV6-5 | CASSYGRYNEQFF | TGTGCCAGCAGTTACGGTAGATACAATGAGCAGTTCTTC
NA | 14 | few | TRBJ2-3 | TRBV20-1 | CSARDTGLGDTQYF | TGCAGTGCTAGAGATACAGGGCTGGGAGATACGCAGTATTTT
NA | 16 | many | TRBJ2-1 | TRBV29-1 | CSVGLWVAADLDEQFF | TGCAGCGTTGGTCTTTGGGTGGCAGCTGATCTCGATGAGCAGTTCTTC
NA | 17 | few | TRBJ2-1 | TRBV2 | CASRWATSEGSYNEQFF | TGTGCCAGCCGGTGGGCAACTAGTGAGGGTTCCTACAATGAGCAGTTCTTC
NA | 18 | NA | TRBJ1-1 | TRBV3-1 | CASSQESGGGTPNTEAFF | TGTGCCAGCAGCCAAGAAAGCGGGGGGGGGACACCGAACACTGAAGCTTTCTTT
TRBD2 | 15 | many | TRBJ2-7 | TRBV28 | CASRPLTSGAYEQYF | TGTGCCAGCAGGCCGTTGACTAGCGGGGCCTACGAGCAGTACTTC
NA | 14 | many | TRBJ2-5 | TRBV27 | CASSLQGRQETQYF | TGTGCCAGCAGTTTACAGGGCCGACAAGAGACCCAGTACTTC
TRBD1 | 14 | many | TRBJ1-5 | TRBV20-1 | CSAGGTGKNQPQHF | TGCAGTGCTGGCGGGACAGGGAAAAATCAGCCCCAGCATTTT
NA | 13 | many | TRBJ2-7 | TRBV27 | CASSLTDTYEQYF | TGTGCCAGCAGTTTAACGGATACCTACGAGCAGTACTTC
NA | 11 | many | TRBJ2-7 | TRBV29-1 | CSVARSGEQYF | TGCAGCGTTGCTAGAAGCGGAGAGCAGTACTTC
NA | 14 | NA | TRBJ2-1 | TRBV10-2 | CASIDPVAHNEQFF | TGCGCCAGCATCGACCCGGTCGCCCACAATGAGCAGTTCTTC
TRBD2 | 17 | many | TRBJ2-3 | TRBV4-1 | CASSQSLAGTNTDTQYF | TGCGCCAGCAGCCAAAGCCTAGCGGGGACTAACACAGATACGCAGTATTTT
NA | 11 | NA | TRBJ1-1 | TRBV12-3/TRBV12-4 | CASILATEAFF | TGTGCCAGCATATTGGCCACTGAAGCTTTCTTT
TRBD1 | 13 | many | TRBJ1-2 | TRBV20-1 | CSAINRGEGGYTF | TGCAGTGCTATCAACAGGGGTGAGGGAGGCTACACCTTC
NA | 13 | many | TRBJ1-1 | TRBV15 | CATSRGWDTEAFF | TGTGCCACCAGCAGAGGTTGGGACACTGAAGCTTTCTTT
NA | 15 | many | TRBJ1-1 | TRBV7-9 | CASSLVDGLNTEAFF | TGTGCCAGCAGCTTAGTGGACGGACTGAACACTGAAGCTTTCTTT
NA | 14 | NA | TRBJ2-1 | TRBV12-3/TRBV12-4 | CASSLRFPPNEQFF | TGTGCCAGCAGCCTCCGATTCCCCCCCAATGAGCAGTTCTTC
TRBD1 | 17 | few | TRBJ1-2 | TRBV5-4 | CASSFGTATGPNYGYTF | TGTGCCAGCAGCTTTGGGACAGCAACTGGTCCTAACTATGGCTACACCTTC
TRBD2 | 16 | NA | TRBJ2-1 | TRBV5-1 | CASSLPSGSTYNEQFF | TGCGCCAGCAGCCTTCCGAGCGGGAGTACTTACAATGAGCAGTTCTTC
NA | 13 | many | TRBJ2-1 | TRBV7-8 | CASSLEGMGEQFF | TGTGCCAGCAGCTTAGAAGGGATGGGTGAGCAGTTCTTC
TRBD2 | 17 | NA | TRBJ2-1 | TRBV4-1 | CASSHDNSGRGHNEQFF | TGCGCCAGCAGCCATGACAATAGCGGGAGGGGCCACAATGAGCAGTTCTTC
TRBD1 | 16 | NA | TRBJ2-3 | TRBV5-5 | CASSRGTGYSTDTQYF | TGTGCCAGCAGCAGGGGGACAGGCTATAGCACAGATACGCAGTATTTT
TRBD2 | 17 | NA | TRBJ2-1 | TRBV5-5 | CASSLRTSTHLYNEQFF | TGTGCCAGCAGCTTACGGACTAGCACACACTTGTACAATGAGCAGTTCTTC
NA | 15 | few | TRBJ2-2 | TRBV5-1 | CASNRIQPNTGELFF | TGCGCCAGCAATCGGATACAGCCGAACACCGGGGAGCTGTTTTTT
NA | 14 | many | TRBJ2-3 | TRBV5-1 | CASSSLASTDTQYF | TGCGCCAGCAGCTCCCTCGCAAGCACAGATACGCAGTATTTT
NA | 14 | few | TRBJ2-5 | TRBV4-1 | CASSHPGAIETQYF | TGCGCCAGCAGCCACCCGGGCGCTATCGAGACCCAGTACTTC
TRBD2 | 16 | NA | TRBJ2-7 | TRBV28 | CASSFLGASGNYEQYF | TGTGCCAGCAGTTTTTTAGGAGCTAGCGGGAACTACGAGCAGTACTTC
TRBD2 | 18 | many | TRBJ2-2 | TRBV5-1 | CASSPTSGTSLITGELFF | TGCGCCAGCAGCCCGACTTCCGGGACTAGCCTAATCACCGGGGAGCTGTTTTTT
NA | 16 | few | TRBJ2-3 | TRBV25-1 | CASSEYAGQGPDTQYF | TGTGCCAGCAGTGAATACGCAGGGCAGGGGCCAGATACGCAGTATTTT
NA | 13 | few | TRBJ2-5 | TRBV20-1 | CSATRDYQETQYF | TGCAGTGCTACCCGGGACTACCAAGAGACCCAGTACTTC
TRBD2 | 14 | few | TRBJ2-1 | TRBV7-3 | CASSPGLAGTKQFF | TGTGCCAGCAGCCCCGGACTAGCGGGAACCAAGCAGTTCTTC
NA | 12 | few | TRBJ1-4 | TRBV3-1 | CASSHRAEKLFF | TGTGCCAGCAGCCACCGCGCAGAAAAACTGTTTTTT
NA | 13 | many | TRBJ2-3 | TRBV7-6 | CASSLARTDTQYF | TGTGCCAGCAGCTTAGCCCGCACAGATACGCAGTATTTT
TRBD2 | 16 | many | TRBJ2-7 | TRBV4-1 | CASSQDSLAGGYEQYF | TGCGCCAGCAGCCAAGATAGTCTAGCGGGAGGGTACGAGCAGTACTTC
NA | 12 | many | TRBJ2-3 | TRBV29-1 | CSARTSADTQYF | TGCAGCGCCCGGACCTCTGCAGATACGCAGTATTTT
NA | 11 | many | TRBJ2-7 | TRBV5-5 | CASHSTHEQYF | TGTGCCAGCCATTCAACCCACGAGCAGTACTTC
NA | 13 | many | TRBJ1-1 | TRBV29-1 | CSVVGALNTEAFF | TGCAGCGTTGTAGGAGCCCTGAACACTGAAGCTTTCTTT
NA | 13 | NA | TRBJ1-2 | TRBV29-1 | CSVRVLDQRGYTF | TGCAGCGTCCGCGTCCTGGACCAGCGGGGCTACACCTTC
NA | 15 | many | TRBJ1-5 | TRBV5-6 | CASSLTRYSNQPQHF | TGTGCCAGCAGCTTGACGCGGTATAGCAATCAGCCCCAGCATTTT